The next 9 T cell receptor beta chains were all read from a single sample in a study of blood T cells in healthy people across ages. A J-beta primer mix and a sample-barcoded 5' primer were used in a second PCR of about 6 to 12 cycles. TCRdb itself ran the 5' RACE reads through MiXCR, one entry per CDR3 protein. The data show 1.5 million to 2 million distinct CDR3 sequences, 40% to 55% seen once. Sequencing was performed on blood. These receptor sequences come from a woman in her forties in good health.

Only one count was recorded for this clonotype. CDR3 nucleotides: TGTGCCAGCAGCCAAGTCGTGACAGTATCCCAAGAGACCCAGTACTTC. Protein: CASSQVVTVSQETQYF. The J gene is TRBJ2-5, the V gene TRBV3-1; D may be TRBD1 (5 bases). Trimming removed 1 base at V and 1 base at J, with 13 bases between. This CDR3 has 16 residues. Germline CDR1 and CDR2: LGHDT and YNNKEL (reference sequence).

The J gene is TRBJ1-1, the V gene TRBV6-2 or TRBV6-3; D not certain. Per the germline V gene, CDR1 is MNHEY and CDR2 is SVGEGT. The V gene lost 8 bases and the J gene lost 1 base, with 17 bases spanning the gap. The CDR3 runs to 15 residues. This CDR3 reads CASDHRRGGNTEAFF. CDR3 DNA: TGTGCCAGCGATCACAGACGCGGCGGGAACACTGAAGCTTTCTTT.

The rearrangement links TRBV7-9 to TRBJ1-6; 7 nucleotides match TRBD1. CDR3 length: 14 residues. With 5 bases clipped from V and 6 bases from J, the junction kept 4 bases outside the gene matches. The germline gives CDR1 SEHNR, CDR2 FQNEAQ (reference sequence). In DNA, the CDR3 is TGTGCCAGCAGCGGTGGGACAGTTAATTCACCCCTCCACTTT. Its protein is CASSGGTVNSPLHF.

The chain links TRBV6-2 or TRBV6-3 to TRBJ1-2; 9 positions agree with TRBD1. V lost 5 bases and J lost 2; bases outside the gene matches: 12. Per the germline V gene, CDR1 is MNHEY and CDR2 is SVGEGT. This CDR3 is built from 17 residues. Here the CDR3 DNA reads TGTGCCAGCAGTCACGCGGGACAGGGCCATTCCAACTATGGCTACACCTTC. Encoded protein: CASSHAGQGHSNYGYTF.

This clonotype has at least ten counts. An end of the junction does not agree with germline; a read error may underlie this. The chain couples TRBV5-1 to TRBJ2-7, with 9 bases aligning to TRBD1. The CDR3 has 14 amino acids. Germline CDR1 reads SGHRS; CDR2 reads YFSETQ. The chain's CDR3 is CASSSGTGTYEQYF. The CDR3 coding sequence is TGTGCCAGCAGTTCCGGGACAGGGACCTACGAGCAGTACTTC.

The chain links TRBV6-1 to TRBJ2-5, with a possible D match to TRBD1 (5 bases). Per germline, CDR1 MNHNS and CDR2 SASEGT. Trimming left V 0 bases short and J 0 bases short, with 14 bases between. The CDR3 has 17 residues. Written as DNA, the CDR3 is TGTGCCAGCAGTGAAGCTATAGGACATTCGTACCAAGAGACCCAGTACTTC. This encodes CASSEAIGHSYQETQYF.

The rearrangement joins TRBV10-3 to TRBJ2-5; D may correspond to TRBD1 or TRBD2 (5 bases each). Gene TRBJ2-7 matches the end of the DNA better, so the J call may be wrong. Germline V gives CDR1 ENHRY, CDR2 SYGVKD. CDR3 size: 13 residues. The CDR3 nucleotides read TGTGCCATCGCAGGGAGCCAGGGATACGAGCAGTACTTC. Translation: CAIAGSQGYEQYF.

In this sample, this clonotype turned up a few times. The chain couples TRBV5-1 to TRBJ2-7; unclear D gene. V was clipped by 0 bases and J by 2 bases, with 12 bases between them. This CDR3 is 15 amino acids long. The germline gives CDR1 SGHRS, CDR2 YFSETQ. This chain's CDR3 is CASSLEPEKTYEQYF. Written as DNA, the CDR3 is TGCGCCAGCAGCTTGGAGCCGGAAAAGACCTACGAGCAGTACTTC.

The rearrangement uses TRBV7-2 and TRBJ1-2, with a weak D call TRBD1 (6 bases). The germline V and J ends were trimmed by 5 bases and 6 bases, with 16 bases remaining between them. CDR3 length: 14 amino acids. CDR1 SGHTA and CDR2 FQGNSA come from the germline V gene. CDR3 sequence (DNA): TGTGCCAGCAGCCGCCCGACAGGAAAGGATGGCTACACCTTC. As protein: CASSRPTGKDGYTF.